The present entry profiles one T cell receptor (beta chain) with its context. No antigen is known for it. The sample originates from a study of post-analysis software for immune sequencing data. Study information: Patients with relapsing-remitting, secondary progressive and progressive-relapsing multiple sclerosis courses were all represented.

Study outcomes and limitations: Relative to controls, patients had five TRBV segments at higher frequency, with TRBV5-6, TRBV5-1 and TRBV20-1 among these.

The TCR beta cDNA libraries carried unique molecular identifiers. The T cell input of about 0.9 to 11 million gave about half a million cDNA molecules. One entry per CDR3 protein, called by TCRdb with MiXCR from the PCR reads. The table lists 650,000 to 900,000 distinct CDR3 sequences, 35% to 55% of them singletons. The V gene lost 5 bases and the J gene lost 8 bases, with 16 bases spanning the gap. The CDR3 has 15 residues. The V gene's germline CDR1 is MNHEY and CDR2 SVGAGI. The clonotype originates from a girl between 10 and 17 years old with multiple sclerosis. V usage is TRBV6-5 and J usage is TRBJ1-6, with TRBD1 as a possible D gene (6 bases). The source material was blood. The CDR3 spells CASSPGAPIYSPLHF. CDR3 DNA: TGTGCCAGCAGTCCGGGGGCACCTATCTATTCACCCCTCCACTTT.